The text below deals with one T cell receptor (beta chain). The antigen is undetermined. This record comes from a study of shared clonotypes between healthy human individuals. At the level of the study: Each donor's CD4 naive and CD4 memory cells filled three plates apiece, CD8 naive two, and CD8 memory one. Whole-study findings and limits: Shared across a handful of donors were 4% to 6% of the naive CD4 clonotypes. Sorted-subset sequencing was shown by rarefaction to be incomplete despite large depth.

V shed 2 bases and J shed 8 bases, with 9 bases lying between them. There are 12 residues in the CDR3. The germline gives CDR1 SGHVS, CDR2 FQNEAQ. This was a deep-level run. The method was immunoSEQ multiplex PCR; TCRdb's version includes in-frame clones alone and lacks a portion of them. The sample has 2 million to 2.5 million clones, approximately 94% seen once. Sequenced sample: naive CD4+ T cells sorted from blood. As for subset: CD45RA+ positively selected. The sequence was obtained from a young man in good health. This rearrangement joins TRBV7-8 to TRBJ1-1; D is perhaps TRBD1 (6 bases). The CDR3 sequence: CASSLSGAEAFF. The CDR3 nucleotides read TGTGCCAGCAGCTTATCAGGGGCCGAAGCTTTCTTT.